This T cell receptor beta chain is from a study of regulatory T cells in long-lasting Graves disease. About the research overall: Patients newly diagnosed with Graves' had been on antithyroid drugs for under 3 months.

Study outcomes and limitations: Researchers examined only peripheral blood and not thyroid tissue.

V was shortened by 2 bases and J by 5 bases, with 12 bases between the two germline ends. This CDR3 has 14 residues. Germline V CDR1 and CDR2: LGHDT, YNNKEL (reference sequence). This clonotype has at least ten counts. What it binds is not known. The time point here: newly diagnosed GD, antithyroid drugs for less than 3 months. With RNA extracted from PBMCs as input, the TCR library was made. Investigators prepared the TCR beta libraries by applying iRepertoire HTBI primers and Arm-PCR of CDR3 regions. TCRdb recomputed calls from the multiplex PCR reads with MiXCR, one row per CDR3 protein. The data show roughly 380,000 distinct CDR3 sequences, with approximately 15% seen just once and 25% to 30% held by the top ten. This sample also belongs to another study, concerning T cells in Graves' hyperthyroidism and ophthalmopathy. That source notes: Patients between 18 and 65 years old had hyperthyroidism, newly diagnosed and lasting under 2 months. Blood held most thyroid clonotypes expanded above 0.001 frequency.

This chain links TRBV3-1 with TRBJ2-5, with D maybe TRBD2 (7 bases). This TCR derives from a man between 35 and 55 years old with Graves disease. Sequencing used peripheral blood mononuclear cells (PBMCs), obtained at new diagnosis, from a patient treated with antithyroid drugs. CDR3 region: CASSQTGGYETQYF. CDR3 sequence (DNA): TGTGCCAGCAGCCAAACGGGGGGCTATGAGACCCAGTACTTC.